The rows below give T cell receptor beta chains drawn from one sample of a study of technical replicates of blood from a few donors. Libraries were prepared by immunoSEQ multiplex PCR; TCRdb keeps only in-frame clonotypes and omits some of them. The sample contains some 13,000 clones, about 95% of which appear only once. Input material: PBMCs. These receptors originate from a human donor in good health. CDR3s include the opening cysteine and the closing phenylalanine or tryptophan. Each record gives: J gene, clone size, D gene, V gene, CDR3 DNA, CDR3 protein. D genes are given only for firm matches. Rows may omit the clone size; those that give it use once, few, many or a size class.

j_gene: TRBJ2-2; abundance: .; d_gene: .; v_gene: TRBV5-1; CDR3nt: TGCGCCAGCACCCGGCGGGCCGGAGGCACCGGGGAGCTGTTTTTT; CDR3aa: CASTRRAGGTGELFF
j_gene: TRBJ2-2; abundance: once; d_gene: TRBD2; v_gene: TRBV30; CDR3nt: TGTGCCTGGAGCGGGGGACTAGCGGGAGCGGTCGGGGAGCTGTTTTTT; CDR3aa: CAWSGGLAGAVGELFF
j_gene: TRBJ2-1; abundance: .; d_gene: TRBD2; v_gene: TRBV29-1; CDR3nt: TGCAGCGCACGCCACCGGGAGGGTTTCAATGAGCAGTTCTTC; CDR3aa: CSARHREGFNEQFF
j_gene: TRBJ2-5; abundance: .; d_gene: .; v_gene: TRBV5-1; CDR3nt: TGCGCCAGCAGCTTGGCCCCTGGAGGGGGGGCCCAGTACTTC; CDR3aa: CASSLAPGGGAQYF
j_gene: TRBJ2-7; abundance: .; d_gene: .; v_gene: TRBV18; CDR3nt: TGTGCCAGCTCACCTAAGGGGCCCTACGAGCAGTACTTC; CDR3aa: CASSPKGPYEQYF
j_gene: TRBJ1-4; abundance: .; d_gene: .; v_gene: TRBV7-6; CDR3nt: TGTGCCAGCAGCTGGGCCCAGGGAAAACTGTTTTTT; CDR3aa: CASSWAQGKLFF
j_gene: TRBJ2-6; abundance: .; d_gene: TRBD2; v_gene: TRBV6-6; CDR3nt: TGTGCCAGCAGTCTAGCGGGGGGCTCTGGGGCCAACGTCCTGACTTTC; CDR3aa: CASSLAGGSGANVLTF
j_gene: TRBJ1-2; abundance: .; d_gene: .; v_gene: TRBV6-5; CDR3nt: TGTGCCAGCAGTTACTCGCCAGGGAACTATGGCTACACCTTC; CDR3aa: CASSYSPGNYGYTF
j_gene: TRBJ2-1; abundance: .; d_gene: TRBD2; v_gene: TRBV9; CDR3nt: TGTGCCAGCAGCGTAGTTGCTAGCGGGAGCAATGAGCAGTTCTTC; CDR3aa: CASSVVASGSNEQFF
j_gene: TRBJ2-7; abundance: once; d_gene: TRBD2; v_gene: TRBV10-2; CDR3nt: TGCGCCAGCAGTACCGGGACTAGCGGTTACGAGCAGTACTTC; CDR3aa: CASSTGTSGYEQYF
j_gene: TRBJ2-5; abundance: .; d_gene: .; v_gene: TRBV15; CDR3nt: TGTGCCACCAGCAGGGAGCTACTACACCAAGAGACCCAGTACTTC; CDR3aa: CATSRELLHQETQYF
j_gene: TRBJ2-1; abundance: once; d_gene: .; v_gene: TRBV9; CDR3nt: TGTGCCAGCAGCGTAGCCACAGTGATGTACAATGAGCAGTTCTTC; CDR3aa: CASSVATVMYNEQFF
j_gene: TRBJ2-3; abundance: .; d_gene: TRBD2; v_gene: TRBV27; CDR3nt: TGTGCCAGCAGTACCAGCGGGAGGACAGATACGCAGTATTTT; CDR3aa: CASSTSGRTDTQYF
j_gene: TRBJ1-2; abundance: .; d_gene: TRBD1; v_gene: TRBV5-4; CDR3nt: TGTGCCAGCAGCTTGGGGGACAGGGACTATGGCTACACCTTC; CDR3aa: CASSLGDRDYGYTF
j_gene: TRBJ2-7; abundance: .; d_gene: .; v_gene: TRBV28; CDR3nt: TGTGCCAGCAGTTTTTCGGGGAGGAGGGACGAGCAGTACTTC; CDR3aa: CASSFSGRRDEQYF
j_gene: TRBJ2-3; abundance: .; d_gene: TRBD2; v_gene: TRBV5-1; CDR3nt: TGCGCCAGCAGCTTGGACTCGGGAGGGGATACGCAGTATTTT; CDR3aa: CASSLDSGGDTQYF
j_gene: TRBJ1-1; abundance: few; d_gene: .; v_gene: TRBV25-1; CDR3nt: TGTGCCAGCAGAGGAGGGAACACTGAAGCTTTCTTT; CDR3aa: CASRGGNTEAFF
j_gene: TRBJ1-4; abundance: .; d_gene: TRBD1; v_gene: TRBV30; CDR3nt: TGTGCTCTTGAGACAGGGGCCAGGAAAAAACTGTTTTTT; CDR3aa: CALETGARKKLFF
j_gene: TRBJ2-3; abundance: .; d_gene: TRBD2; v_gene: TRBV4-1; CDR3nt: TGCGCCAGCAGCTCTCTAGCGGTCCCAGATACGCAGTATTTT; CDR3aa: CASSSLAVPDTQYF
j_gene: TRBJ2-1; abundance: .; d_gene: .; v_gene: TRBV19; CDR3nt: TGTGCCAGTAGTCCCTACAGTGGGCTTGTCTACAATGAGCAGTTCTTC; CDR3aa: CASSPYSGLVYNEQFF
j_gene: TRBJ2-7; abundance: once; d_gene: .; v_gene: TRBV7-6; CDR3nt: TGTGCCAGCAGCTTACTCCCAGAGGCCTACGAGCAGTACTTC; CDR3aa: CASSLLPEAYEQYF
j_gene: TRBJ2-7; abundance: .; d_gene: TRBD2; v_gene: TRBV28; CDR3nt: TGTGCCAGCAGTTTAAGTAGAGCGGGAATCTACGAGCAGTACTTC; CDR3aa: CASSLSRAGIYEQYF
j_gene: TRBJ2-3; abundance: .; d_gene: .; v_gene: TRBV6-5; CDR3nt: TGTGCCAGCAGTTACTCGGGGCGGACCACAGATACGCAGTATTTT; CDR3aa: CASSYSGRTTDTQYF
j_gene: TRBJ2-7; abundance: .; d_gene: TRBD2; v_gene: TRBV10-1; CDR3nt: TGCGCCAGCAGTGAGGCTAGCGGGAGTGGCGGCTACGAGCAGTACTTC; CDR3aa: CASSEASGSGGYEQYF
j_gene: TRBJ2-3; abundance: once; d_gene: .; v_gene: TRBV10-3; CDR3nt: TGTGCCATCAGTGACCTCGCAGGGGAAGATACGCAGTATTTT; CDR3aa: CAISDLAGEDTQYF
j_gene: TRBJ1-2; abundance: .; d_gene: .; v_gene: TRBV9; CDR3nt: TGTGCCAGCAGCGTAGCTCTGACAGAGGAAGGCTATGGCTACACCTTC; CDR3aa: CASSVALTEEGYGYTF
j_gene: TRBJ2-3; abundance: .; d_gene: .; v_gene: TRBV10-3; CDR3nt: TGTGCCATCAGTGAGCCGGGCACAGATACGCAGTATTTT; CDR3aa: CAISEPGTDTQYF
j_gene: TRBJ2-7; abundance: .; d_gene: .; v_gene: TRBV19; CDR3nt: TGTGCCATCGTACTAGCTCCCGAGCAGTACTTC; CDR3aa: CAIVLAPEQYF
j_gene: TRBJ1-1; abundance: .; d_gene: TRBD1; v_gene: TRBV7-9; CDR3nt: TGTGCCAGCAGCCCAGGGGGCGCCAGAGGGAACACTGAAGCTTTCTTT; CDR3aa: CASSPGGARGNTEAFF
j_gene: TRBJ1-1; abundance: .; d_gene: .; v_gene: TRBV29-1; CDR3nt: TGCAGCGTGGACGGGGGCACTGAAGCTTTCTTT; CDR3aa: CSVDGGTEAFF
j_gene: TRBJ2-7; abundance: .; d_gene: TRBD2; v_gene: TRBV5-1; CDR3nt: TGCGCCAGCAGCTTGGAGGCGACTAGCGTCTACGAGCAGTACTTC; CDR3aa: CASSLEATSVYEQYF
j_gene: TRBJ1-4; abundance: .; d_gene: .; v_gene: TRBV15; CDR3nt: TGTGCCACCAGCAGAGATCTGTCGGGGGGCAATGAAAAACTGTTTTTT; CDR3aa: CATSRDLSGGNEKLFF
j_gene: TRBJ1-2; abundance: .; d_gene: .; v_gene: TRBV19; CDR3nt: TGTGCCAGTAGTATAGATAGGCACAGGGACGGCTACACCTTC; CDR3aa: CASSIDRHRDGYTF
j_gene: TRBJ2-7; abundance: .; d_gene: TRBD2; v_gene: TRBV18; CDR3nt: TGTGCCAGCTCACGGGTACCGGGACTAGCGGGAGGAGAGCAGTACTTC; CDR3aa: CASSRVPGLAGGEQYF
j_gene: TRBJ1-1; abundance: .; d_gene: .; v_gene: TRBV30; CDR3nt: TGTGCCTGGAGTCGACAGCTCATGAACACTGAAGCTTTCTTT; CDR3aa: CAWSRQLMNTEAFF
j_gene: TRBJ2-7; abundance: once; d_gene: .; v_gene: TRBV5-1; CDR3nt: TGCGCCAGCAGCTTCTCGGTGGTGAAGGAGCAGTACTTC; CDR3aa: CASSFSVVKEQYF
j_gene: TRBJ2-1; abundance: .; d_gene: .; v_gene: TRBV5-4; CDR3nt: TGTGCCAGCCGCCAAGGAGTCGGGAGTACTTCCTACAATGAGCAGTTCTTC; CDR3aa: CASRQGVGSTSYNEQFF
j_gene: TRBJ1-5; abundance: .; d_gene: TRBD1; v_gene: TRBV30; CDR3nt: TGTGCCTGGAGTGAGCCGGGACAGGGGGACGGTCAGCCCCAGCATTTT; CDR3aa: CAWSEPGQGDGQPQHF
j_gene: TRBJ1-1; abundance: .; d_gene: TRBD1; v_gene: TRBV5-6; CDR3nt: TGTGCCAGCAGCCCCGGGACAGGGGTTTGGGGACTAGCTTTCTTT; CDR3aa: CASSPGTGVWGLAFF
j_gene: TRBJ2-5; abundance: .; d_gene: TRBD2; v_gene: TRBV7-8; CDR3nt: TGTGCCAGCAGCTCCCCCTGGGCTAGCGGGAGAGAGACCCAGTACTTC; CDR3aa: CASSSPWASGRETQYF
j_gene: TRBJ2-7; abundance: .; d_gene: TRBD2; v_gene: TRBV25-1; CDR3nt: TGTGCCAGCAGTGAAGTAGCGGGAGTTGACGAGCAGTACTTC; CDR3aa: CASSEVAGVDEQYF